These 8 T cell receptor beta chains were sequenced from one sample in a study of T cell responses to AZD1222 COVID-19 vaccine. Produced via immunoSEQ multiplex PCR; TCRdb's table is partial and in-frame only. Here the sample spans roughly 150,000 clones, approximately 91% being singletons. This specimen consisted of peripheral blood, obtained on day 0 of AZD1222 vaccination. These receptors all come from an adult in good health.

V is TRBV30 and J is TRBJ2-1; no clear D gene. Trimming removed 5 bases from V and 5 bases from J, with 10 bases in between. The germline CDR1 and CDR2 sequences are GTSNPN and SVGIG (reference sequence). The CDR3 runs 12 residues. The CDR3 DNA sequence: TGTGCCTGGGCTTTTTACAACAATGAGCAGTTCTTC. It encodes CAWAFYNNEQFF.

This chain links TRBV30 with TRBJ1-2; the match to TRBD1 covers 8 bases. Germline CDR1 reads GTSNPN; CDR2 reads SVGIG (reference sequence). This CDR3 spans 13 amino acids. The trim removed 5 bases at V and 2 bases at J, leaving 4 bases unmatched. The CDR3 nucleotides read TGTGCCTGGGCCGGACAGGGCAACTATGGCTACACCTTC. As protein: CAWAGQGNYGYTF. Complete variable domain (other parts from reference TRBV30 and TRBJ1-2): SQTIHQWPATLVQPVGSPLSLECTVEGTSNPNLYWYRQAAGRGLQLLFYSVGIGQISSEVPQNLSASRPQDRQFILSSKKLLLSDSGFYLCAWAGQGNYGYTFGSGTRLTVV.

The CDR3 reads CASSASASGITGELFF. The DNA of the CDR3 is TGTGCCAGCAGCGCGTCGGCTAGCGGGATCACCGGGGAGCTGTTTTTT. The rearrangement uses TRBV9 and TRBJ2-2, with 9 bases identical to TRBD2. The CDR3 consists of 16 residues. The trim removed 3 bases at V and 4 bases at J, leaving 7 bases unmatched. Per the germline V gene, CDR1 is SGDLS and CDR2 is YYNGEE.

The chain couples TRBV27 to TRBJ2-2; 9 bases map to TRBD1. The CDR3 has 16 residues. The germline CDR1 and CDR2 sequences are MNHEY and SMNVEV (reference sequence). V shed 4 bases and J 6 bases; nucleotides not matched to a gene: 9. The CDR3, as DNA: TGTGCCAGCAGTTCCCTACAGGGGGCGCGGGCCGGGGAGCTGTTTTTT. As protein: CASSSLQGARAGELFF.

V usage is TRBV6-1 and J usage is TRBJ1-2; D unresolved. The CDR3 runs to 12 residues. Between the trimmed V and J ends, which lost 3 bases and 5 bases, there was a span of 7 bases. Germline V CDR1 and CDR2: MNHNS, SASEGT. In DNA, the CDR3 is TGTGCCAGCAGTGATGGACCTTATGGCTACACCTTC. It codes for CASSDGPYGYTF.

The V call is TRBV7-2, the J call TRBJ1-3; D gene ambiguous. Germline assignment: CDR1 SGHTA and CDR2 FQGNSA. The length of the CDR3 is 13 residues. V was cut by 5 bases and J by 4 bases, with 9 bases left in between. This CDR3 reads CASSRVLGNTIYF. Here the CDR3 DNA reads TGTGCCAGCAGCAGGGTTTTGGGAAACACCATATATTTT.

The chain is built from TRBV5-5 and TRBJ2-7, with D unclear. CDR3 length: 12 residues. Germline V gene lookup returns CDR1 SGHKS and CDR2 YYEKEE (reference sequence). V dropped 0 bases and J dropped 4 bases, with 5 bases sitting between them. The CDR3 DNA sequence: TGTGCCAGCAGCTTGGTCGCTTACGAGCAGTACTTC. Protein sequence: CASSLVAYEQYF.

The genes are TRBV19 and TRBJ1-1; D possibly corresponds to TRBD1 (5 bases). Per the germline V gene, CDR1 is LNHDA and CDR2 is SQIVND (reference sequence). The CDR3 extends over 13 amino acids. V lost 2 bases to trimming and J lost 6 bases, with 10 bases between them. The CDR3 region has the DNA TGTGCCAGTAGTATAACAGGACGCCCTGAAGCTTTCTTT. This translates into CASSITGRPEAFF.